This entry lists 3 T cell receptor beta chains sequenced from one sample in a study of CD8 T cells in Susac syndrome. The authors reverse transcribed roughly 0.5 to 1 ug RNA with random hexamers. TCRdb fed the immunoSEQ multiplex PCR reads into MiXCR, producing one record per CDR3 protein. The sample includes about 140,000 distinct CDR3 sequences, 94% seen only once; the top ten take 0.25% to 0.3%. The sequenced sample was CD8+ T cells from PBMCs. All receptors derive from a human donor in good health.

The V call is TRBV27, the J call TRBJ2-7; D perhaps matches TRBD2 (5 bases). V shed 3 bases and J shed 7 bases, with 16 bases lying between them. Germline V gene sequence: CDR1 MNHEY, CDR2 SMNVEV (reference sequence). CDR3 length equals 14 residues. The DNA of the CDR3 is TGTGCCAGCAGTTTTGCGAAGCGGCTAAAGGAGCAGTACTTC. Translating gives CASSFAKRLKEQYF.

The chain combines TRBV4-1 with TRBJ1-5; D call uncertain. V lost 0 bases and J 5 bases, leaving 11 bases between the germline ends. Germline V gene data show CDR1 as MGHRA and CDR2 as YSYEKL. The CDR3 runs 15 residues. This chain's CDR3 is CASSQDGGGYQPQHF. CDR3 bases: TGCGCCAGCAGCCAAGATGGAGGCGGATATCAGCCCCAGCATTTT.

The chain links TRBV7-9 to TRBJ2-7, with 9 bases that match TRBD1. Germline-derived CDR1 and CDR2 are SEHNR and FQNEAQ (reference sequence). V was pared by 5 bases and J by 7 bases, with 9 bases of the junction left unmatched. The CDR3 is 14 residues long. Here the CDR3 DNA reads TGTGCCAGCAGCCCAATACAGGGGGCGCGGGAGCAGTACTTC. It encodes CASSPIQGAREQYF.